The clone carrying this TCR beta chain was detected only a few times. Unique molecular identifiers were incorporated when the TCRbeta library was constructed. TCRdb itself ran the PCR reads through MiXCR, one entry per CDR3 protein. Here the sample spans approximately 250,000 distinct CDR3 sequences, around 9.7% being singletons. The entry originates in a study of T-cell reconstitution after alpha-beta-depleted transplantation in children. The sequence came from a human donor who donated a stem cell graft to a child with SCID. The sample in question was PBMCs from the stem cell graft donor, obtained from the stem cell graft.

CDR3 coding DNA: TGCAGTGCTAGTCGGCTAGCAAACGAGCAGTTCTTC. Protein sequence: CSASRLANEQFF. The V call is TRBV20-1, the J call TRBJ2-1; possible D gene TRBD2, 5 bases. The germline CDR1 and CDR2 sequences are DFQATT and SNEGSKA (reference sequence). V was clipped by 3 bases and J by 10 bases, with 13 bases between them. The CDR3 spans 12 residues.